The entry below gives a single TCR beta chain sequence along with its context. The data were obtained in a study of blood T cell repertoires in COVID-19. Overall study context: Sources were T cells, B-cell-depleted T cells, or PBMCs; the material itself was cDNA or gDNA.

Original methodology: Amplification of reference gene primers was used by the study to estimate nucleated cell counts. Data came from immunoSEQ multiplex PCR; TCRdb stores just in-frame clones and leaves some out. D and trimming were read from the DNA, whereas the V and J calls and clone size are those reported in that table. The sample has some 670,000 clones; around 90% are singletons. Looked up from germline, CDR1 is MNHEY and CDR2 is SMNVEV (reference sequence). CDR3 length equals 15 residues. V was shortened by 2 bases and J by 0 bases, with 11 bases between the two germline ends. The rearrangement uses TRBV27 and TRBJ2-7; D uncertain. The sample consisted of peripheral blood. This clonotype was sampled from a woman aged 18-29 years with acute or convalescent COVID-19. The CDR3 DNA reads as TGTGCCAGCAGTTTAGGGTCGACACCCTCCTACGAGCAGTACTTC. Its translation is CASSLGSTPSYEQYF.